These 9 T cell receptor beta chains were sequenced from one sample in a study of cytomegalovirus exposure and HLA in healthy donors. The PCR employed 60 Vbeta primers together with 13 Jbeta primers. Clones were read by immunoSEQ multiplex PCR, and TCRdb kept only the in-frame ones, dropping some. This table holds about 160,000 clones, approximately 80% found once. The specimen sequenced was PBMCs. The receptors were gathered from a woman between 40 and 50 years old in good health and CMV-seropositive.

V usage is TRBV7-2 and J usage is TRBJ2-5; 7 positions match TRBD1. The trim removed 7 bases at V and 1 base at J, leaving 9 bases unmatched. Germline assignment: CDR1 SGHTA and CDR2 FQGNSA. The CDR3 is 15 amino acids. This CDR3 reads CASTSQRGPQETQYF. The DNA of the CDR3 is TGTGCCAGCACTAGCCAAAGGGGGCCCCAAGAGACCCAGTACTTC.

V is TRBV7-2 and J is TRBJ2-1; 9 nucleotides align to TRBD2. CDR1 SGHTA and CDR2 FQGNSA come from the germline V gene. With 5 bases clipped from V and 8 bases from J, the junction kept 10 bases outside the gene matches. The CDR3 has 15 amino acids. Here the CDR3 reads CASSLTSGWGYEQFF. In DNA form, the CDR3 reads TGTGCCAGCAGCCTCACTAGCGGGTGGGGCTATGAGCAGTTCTTC.

This chain connects TRBV30 to TRBJ2-7, with 8 bases that match TRBD1. After removal of 6 bases from V and 4 bases from J, the junction contained 11 bases not matched to a gene. The CDR3 is 14 amino acids. Germline CDR1 is GTSNPN and CDR2 is SVGIG (reference sequence). The CDR3 bases are TGTGCCTGCAAAAGGGGCAGGGGGCCTTACGAGCAGTACTTC. This encodes CACKRGRGPYEQYF.

This rearrangement joins TRBV7-9 to TRBJ2-6; D not certain. This CDR3 region has 13 residues. Trimming took off 3 bases at V and 3 bases at J, with 3 bases between the two ends. CDR1 is SEHNR and CDR2 is FQNEAQ in the germline V gene (reference sequence). CDR3 protein: CASSFSGANVLTF. The DNA for the CDR3 is TGTGCCAGCAGCTTCAGTGGGGCCAACGTCCTGACTTTC. The full variable domain, completed using reference TRBV7-9 and TRBJ2-6, is DTGVSQNPRHKITKRGQNVTFRCDPISEHNRLYWYRQTLGQGPEFLTYFQNEAQLEKSRLLSDRFSAERPKGSFSTLEIQRTEQGDSAMYLCASSFSGANVLTFGAGSRLTVL.

The chain employs TRBV7-9 and TRBJ2-1; D is uncertain. V dropped 1 base and J dropped 10 bases, with 8 bases sitting between them. This CDR3 has 12 residues. Germline V CDR1 and CDR2: SEHNR, FQNEAQ (reference sequence). The CDR3 sequence: CASSLVRNEQFF. The CDR3 DNA sequence: TGTGCCAGCAGCTTAGTCAGAAACGAGCAGTTCTTC.

With respect to this clone: The same CDR3 arises from other DNA sequences in this sample as well. The chain links TRBV13 to TRBJ2-7; TRBD2 aligns across 11 bases. V lost 0 bases to trimming and J lost 1 base; unmatched junction nucleotides: 2. The CDR3 runs 16 residues. Looked up from germline, CDR1 is PRHDT and CDR2 is FYEKMQ (reference sequence). For the CDR3, the DNA is TGTGCCAGCAGCTTAGGGACTAGCGGGATTTCCTACGAGCAGTACTTC. This gives the protein CASSLGTSGISYEQYF.

This chain connects TRBV10-1 to TRBJ2-7; maybe TRBD2 (6 bases). With 3 bases removed from V and 5 bases from J, the gap between germline ends came to 14 bases. The CDR3 spans 14 residues. From germline, CDR1 is WNHNN and CDR2 SYGVQD (reference sequence). The CDR3 bases are TGCGCCAGCAGTGAACGGAGGGACGGGGACGAGCAGTACTTC. Translation gives CASSERRDGDEQYF.

The rearrangement joins TRBV9 to TRBJ1-5; D uncertain. CDR1 SGDLS and CDR2 YYNGEE come from the germline V gene. Trimming removed 0 bases at V and 4 bases at J, with 8 bases between. This CDR3 contains 14 residues. CDR3 residues: CASSVGPGNQPQHF. CDR3 nucleotides: TGTGCCAGCAGCGTAGGACCGGGGAATCAGCCCCAGCATTTT. The variable domain in full, completed from reference TRBV9 and TRBJ1-5, reads DSGVTQTPKHLITATGQRVTLRCSPRSGDLSVYWYQQSLDQGLQFLIQYYNGEERAKGNILERFSAQQFPDLHSELNLSSLELGDSALYFCASSVGPGNQPQHFGDGTRLSIL.

This clone has only a few counts. J is TRBJ2-7 and V is TRBV2; 13 nucleotides match TRBD2. Trimming at V came to 6 bases and at J to 0 bases, leaving 8 bases not matched to a gene. The CDR3 contains 17 residues. CDR1 is SNHLY, CDR2 FYNNEI, per germline. The CDR3 is CASSSVGTSGISYEQYF. The CDR3 DNA sequence: TGTGCCAGCAGCTCGGTAGGGACTAGCGGGATCTCCTACGAGCAGTACTTC.